The 21 T cell receptor beta chains reported below all come from one sample, sequenced in a study of PD-1 blockade in classical Hodgkin lymphoma. Autologous stem cell transplantation was followed by relapse in every patient, and brentuximab vedotin exposure varied. Clones were sequenced by immunoSEQ multiplex PCR, and TCRdb holds only the in-frame ones, with some missing. The sample has 55,000 to 65,000 clones, 85% to 90% seen once. The source material was peripheral blood mononuclear cells (PBMCs), sampled at baseline. The receptors were sampled from a human donor with classical Hodgkin lymphoma.

The rearrangement uses TRBV5-4 and TRBJ1-1; D is ambiguous. The V end lost 4 bases, the J end lost 5 bases, and 15 bases lay between the germline ends. The CDR3 runs 14 residues. Germline-derived CDR1 and CDR2 are SGHNT and YYREEE (reference sequence). The CDR3 region has the DNA TGTGCCAGCAGCCACCCCCTTAAAGTGACTGAAGCTTTCTTT. Its translation is CASSHPLKVTEAFF.

The chain combines TRBV2 with TRBJ1-1, with a possible D match to TRBD1 (5 bases). Trimming removed 5 bases from V and 3 bases from J, with 13 bases in between. Per germline, CDR1 SNHLY and CDR2 FYNNEI. CDR3 length: 14 amino acids. The CDR3 loop is CASSWGGADTEAFF. The CDR3, as DNA: TGTGCCAGCAGTTGGGGTGGGGCAGACACTGAAGCTTTCTTT.

Worth noting for this clone: Other DNA sequences from this sample encode an identical CDR3 as well. The chain joins TRBV2 to TRBJ1-1; the D is unclear. The CDR3 contains 12 residues. Germline V gene lookup returns CDR1 SNHLY and CDR2 FYNNEI. Trimming took off 7 bases at V and 1 base at J, with 7 bases between the two ends. For the CDR3, the DNA is TGTGCCAGCAATAGGGAGAACACTGAAGCTTTCTTT. Protein sequence: CASNRENTEAFF.

The chain joins TRBV27 to TRBJ2-5; TRBD2 agrees at 9 bases. The end of the DNA fits TRBJ2-7 better, so the J call may be wrong. The length of the CDR3 is 14 residues. Germline V CDR1 and CDR2: MNHEY, SMNVEV (reference sequence). This CDR3 is CASSFAGGNYEQYF. The CDR3 nucleotides read TGTGCCAGCAGTTTCGCGGGGGGGAACTACGAGCAGTACTTC.

The chain has TRBV18 and TRBJ1-1; TRBD1 might be the D (5 bases). Looked up from germline, CDR1 is KGHSH and CDR2 is LQKENI. CDR3 length equals 13 residues. Deletions cut 5 bases from V and 5 bases from J, with 12 bases between. CDR3 in DNA: TGTGCCAGCTCAGGGGCCGGGAAGACTGAAGCTTTCTTT. Translated: CASSGAGKTEAFF.

V usage is TRBV6-5 and J usage is TRBJ1-4; no definite D call. This CDR3 region has 16 residues. CDR1 and CDR2 (germline): MNHEY, SVGAGI. Trimming removed 0 bases at V and 7 bases at J, with 15 bases between. The CDR3 is CASSYSRAGMVEKLFF. The CDR3 region has the DNA TGTGCCAGCAGTTACTCGAGGGCAGGAATGGTTGAAAAACTGTTTTTT.

This clone was observed a single time. This chain connects TRBV30 to TRBJ1-5, with TRBD1 matching over 7 bases. The CDR3 contains 14 residues. The germline gives CDR1 GTSNPN, CDR2 SVGIG (reference sequence). V lost 5 bases and J lost 2; bases outside the gene matches: 6. This CDR3 reads CAWQQGMGNQPQHF. DNA of the CDR3: TGTGCCTGGCAACAGGGGATGGGCAATCAGCCCCAGCATTTT. Filled out from reference TRBV30 and TRBJ1-5, the complete variable domain reads SQTIHQWPATLVQPVGSPLSLECTVEGTSNPNLYWYRQAAGRGLQLLFYSVGIGQISSEVPQNLSASRPQDRQFILSSKKLLLSDSGFYLCAWQQGMGNQPQHFGDGTRLSIL.

The chain combines TRBV13 with TRBJ1-2, with D maybe TRBD1 (5 bases). The CDR3 totals 13 residues. Germline CDR1 PRHDT, CDR2 FYEKMQ (reference sequence). Between the trimmed V and J ends, which lost 8 bases and 1 base, there was a span of 11 bases. The CDR3 nucleotides are TGTGCCAGCCGGCAGGGAAGTAACTATGGCTACACCTTC. Amino acids: CASRQGSNYGYTF.

The chain carries TRBV5-1 and TRBJ2-7; possibly TRBD1 for D (7 bases). Germline V CDR1 and CDR2: SGHRS, YFSETQ. Trimming took off 0 bases at V and 1 base at J, with 11 bases between the two ends. The CDR3 is 15 residues long. CDR3: CASSLEAGGSYEQYF. The CDR3, as DNA: TGCGCCAGCAGCTTGGAGGCAGGGGGGTCCTACGAGCAGTACTTC.

Notes on this clone: A junction end diverges from the germline sequence, so it may reflect a read error. The rearrangement uses TRBV6-6 and TRBJ1-4; possible D gene TRBD1, 5 bases. The germline V gene encodes CDR1 MNHNY and CDR2 SVGAGI (reference sequence). The CDR3 has 16 residues. The CDR3 here is CASSYSMRGTDEKLFF. CDR3 nucleotide sequence: TGTGCCAGCAGTTACTCGATGAGGGGAACTGATGAAAAACTGTTTTTT.

In its sample, this clone was seen once. This rearrangement joins TRBV27 to TRBJ1-1; no reliable D call. The CDR3 is made up of 17 amino acids. From germline, CDR1 is MNHEY and CDR2 SMNVEV (reference sequence). V lost 3 bases to trimming and J lost 0 bases, with 17 bases between them. This chain's CDR3 is CASSFAGPVGMNTEAFF. As DNA, the CDR3 is TGTGCCAGCAGTTTTGCAGGCCCCGTAGGGATGAACACTGAAGCTTTCTTT.

CDR3 DNA: TGCGCCAGCAGCCAAAGCGGGGGGGGCCTCACAGATACGCAGTATTTT. Its protein is CASSQSGGGLTDTQYF. The chain joins TRBV4-1 to TRBJ2-3; 10 bases line up with TRBD2. The CDR3 consists of 16 residues. Trimming took 2 bases from V and 2 from J; bases not matched to a gene: 4. CDR1 is MGHRA and CDR2 is YSYEKL in the germline V gene.

The chain carries TRBV4-2 and TRBJ1-5; no firm D call. This CDR3 spans 14 amino acids. CDR1 is LGHNA, CDR2 YNFKEQ, per germline. Trimming removed 0 bases at V and 4 bases at J, with 7 bases between. For the CDR3, the DNA is TGTGCCAGCAGCCAAGACTGGGGAAATCAGCCCCAGCATTTT. It encodes CASSQDWGNQPQHF.

This chain connects TRBV7-3 to TRBJ2-2, with D possibly being TRBD1 (5 bases). The CDR3 covers 16 residues. Germline V gives CDR1 SGHTA, CDR2 FQGTGA. V lost 5 bases, J lost 1 base, and 14 bases lay in between. This CDR3 reads CASSKILGQNTGELFF. The CDR3 coding sequence is TGTGCCAGCAGCAAGATTCTGGGGCAGAACACCGGGGAGCTGTTTTTT.

CDR3 DNA sequence: TGTGCCAGCAGCTTGGATGGACATAATCCCTACGAGCAGTACTTC. Translating gives CASSLDGHNPYEQYF. J is TRBJ2-7 and V is TRBV27, with TRBD1 as a possible D gene (5 bases). Germline values: CDR1 MNHEY, CDR2 SMNVEV (reference sequence). This CDR3 has 15 residues. Trimming cost V 6 bases and J 2 bases, with 17 bases left between them.

The chain links TRBV30 to TRBJ1-5; D gene uncertain. This CDR3 is built from 12 residues. Trimming took off 0 bases at V and 4 bases at J, with 4 bases between the two ends. Germline assignment: CDR1 GTSNPN and CDR2 SVGIG (reference sequence). Written as DNA, the CDR3 is TGTGCCTGGAGTGTACAGAATCAGCCCCAGCATTTT. The encoded protein is CAWSVQNQPQHF.

The chain uses TRBV5-1 and TRBJ2-5, with D unresolved. Trimming pared 3 bases from V and 4 bases from J, leaving 16 bases between. The CDR3 is 15 amino acids. Germline V gene sequence: CDR1 SGHRS, CDR2 YFSETQ. The CDR3 loop is CASSSSRSKGETQYF. The DNA of the CDR3 is TGCGCCAGCAGCTCCTCGCGATCCAAGGGAGAGACCCAGTACTTC.

J is TRBJ1-1 and V is TRBV11-2; D ambiguous. V was clipped by 3 bases and J by 6 bases, with 11 bases between them. The CDR3 sequence is 13 residues long. The germline CDR1 and CDR2 sequences are SGHAT and FQNNGV. The CDR3, as DNA: TGTGCCAGCAGCTTCTCCGAGACCCCTGAAGCTTTCTTT. Translated, it gives CASSFSETPEAFF.

The rearrangement links TRBV28 to TRBJ1-3; no reliable D call. Germline V gene sequence: CDR1 MDHEN, CDR2 SYDVKM. Trimming cost V 1 base and J 8 bases, with 15 bases left between them. This CDR3 comprises 15 residues. This chain's CDR3 is CASSLSPGAEYTIYF. The CDR3 DNA is TGTGCCAGCAGTTTATCACCGGGAGCTGAGTACACCATATATTTT.

This clone was observed once. The chain couples TRBV5-1 to TRBJ2-1, with 8 positions matching TRBD2. CDR1 is SGHRS and CDR2 is YFSETQ in the germline V gene. The CDR3 runs to 13 residues. The junction had 0 bases not matched to a gene; V was cut back by 0 bases and J by 7 bases. The CDR3 protein is CASSLGLANEQFF. DNA of the CDR3: TGCGCCAGCAGCTTGGGACTAGCGAATGAGCAGTTCTTC.

The genes are TRBV7-9 and TRBJ1-4; 8 bases align to TRBD1. Germline V gene sequence: CDR1 SEHNR, CDR2 FQNEAQ (reference sequence). J gave up 0 bases and V 5 bases, and 5 bases lay outside the gene matches. The CDR3 totals 16 residues. Here the CDR3 reads CASSPGQGTTNEKLFF. Written as DNA, the CDR3 is TGTGCCAGCAGCCCAGGACAGGGCACAACTAATGAAAAACTGTTTTTT. Filled out from reference TRBV7-9 and TRBJ1-4, the complete variable domain reads DTGVSQNPRHKITKRGQNVTFRCDPISEHNRLYWYRQTLGQGPEFLTYFQNEAQLEKSRLLSDRFSAERPKGSFSTLEIQRTEQGDSAMYLCASSPGQGTTNEKLFFGSGTQLSVL.